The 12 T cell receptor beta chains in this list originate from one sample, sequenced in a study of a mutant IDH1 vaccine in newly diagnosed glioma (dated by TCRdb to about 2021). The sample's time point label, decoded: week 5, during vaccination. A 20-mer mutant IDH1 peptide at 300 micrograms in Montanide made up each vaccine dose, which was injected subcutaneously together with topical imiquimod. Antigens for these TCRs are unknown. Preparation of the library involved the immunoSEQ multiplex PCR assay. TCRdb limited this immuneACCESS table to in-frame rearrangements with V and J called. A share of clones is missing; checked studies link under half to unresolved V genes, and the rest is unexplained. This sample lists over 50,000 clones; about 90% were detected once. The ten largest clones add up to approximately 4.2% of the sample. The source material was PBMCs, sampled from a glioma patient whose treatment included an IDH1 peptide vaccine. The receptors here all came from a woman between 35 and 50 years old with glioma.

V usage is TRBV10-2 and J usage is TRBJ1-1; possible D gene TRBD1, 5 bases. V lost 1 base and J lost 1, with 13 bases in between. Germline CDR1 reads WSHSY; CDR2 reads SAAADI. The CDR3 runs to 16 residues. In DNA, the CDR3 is TGCGCCAGCAGTGAGTTGGAGGTTAGGGGGAACACTGAAGCTTTCTTT. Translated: CASSELEVRGNTEAFF.

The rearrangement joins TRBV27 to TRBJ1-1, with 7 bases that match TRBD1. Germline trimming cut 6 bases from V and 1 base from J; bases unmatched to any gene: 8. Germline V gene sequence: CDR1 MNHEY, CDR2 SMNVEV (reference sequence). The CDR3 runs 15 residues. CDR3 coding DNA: TGTGCCAGCAGCCCCTATAGACAGGGGAACACTGAAGCTTTCTTT. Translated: CASSPYRQGNTEAFF.

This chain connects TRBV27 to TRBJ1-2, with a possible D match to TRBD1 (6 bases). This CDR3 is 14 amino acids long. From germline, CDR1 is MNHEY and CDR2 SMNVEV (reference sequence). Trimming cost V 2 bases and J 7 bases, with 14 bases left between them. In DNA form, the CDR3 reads TGTGCCAGCAGTTTACGGGGGGCCCTAGGTGGCTACACCTTC. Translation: CASSLRGALGGYTF.

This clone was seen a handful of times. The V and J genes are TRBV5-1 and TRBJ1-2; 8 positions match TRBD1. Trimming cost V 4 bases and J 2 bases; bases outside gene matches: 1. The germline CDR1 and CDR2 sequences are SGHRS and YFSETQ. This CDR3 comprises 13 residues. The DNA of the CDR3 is TGCGCCAGCAGCCGACAGGGGAACTATGGCTACACCTTC. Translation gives CASSRQGNYGYTF.

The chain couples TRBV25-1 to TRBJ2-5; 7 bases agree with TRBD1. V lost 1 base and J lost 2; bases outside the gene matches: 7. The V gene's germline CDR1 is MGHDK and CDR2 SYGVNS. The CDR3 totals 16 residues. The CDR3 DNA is TGTGCCAGCAGTGAATTCAGGGGGTCCACGCAAGAGACCCAGTACTTC. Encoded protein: CASSEFRGSTQETQYF.

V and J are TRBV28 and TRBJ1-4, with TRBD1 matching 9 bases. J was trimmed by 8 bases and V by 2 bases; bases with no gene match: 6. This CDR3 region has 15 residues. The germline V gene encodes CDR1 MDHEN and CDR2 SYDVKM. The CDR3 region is CASSLGGGQGEKLFF. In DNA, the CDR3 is TGTGCCAGCAGTTTAGGCGGCGGACAGGGGGAAAAACTGTTTTTT.

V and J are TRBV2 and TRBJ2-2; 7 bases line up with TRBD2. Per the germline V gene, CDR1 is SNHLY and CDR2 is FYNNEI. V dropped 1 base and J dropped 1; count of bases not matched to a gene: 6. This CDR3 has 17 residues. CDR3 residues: CASSEVGIAGNTGELFF. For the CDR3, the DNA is TGTGCCAGCAGTGAAGTCGGGATAGCGGGGAACACCGGGGAGCTGTTTTTT.

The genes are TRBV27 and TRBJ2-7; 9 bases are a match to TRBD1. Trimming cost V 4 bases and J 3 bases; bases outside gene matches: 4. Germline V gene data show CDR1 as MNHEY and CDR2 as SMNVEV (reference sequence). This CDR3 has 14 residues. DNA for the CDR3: TGTGCCAGCAGTTACGGGACAGGGCTCTACGAGCAGTACTTC. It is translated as CASSYGTGLYEQYF.

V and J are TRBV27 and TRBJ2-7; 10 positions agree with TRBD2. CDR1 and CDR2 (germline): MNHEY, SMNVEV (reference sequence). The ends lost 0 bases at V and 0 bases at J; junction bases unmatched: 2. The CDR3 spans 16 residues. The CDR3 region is CASSLSTSGHSYEQYF. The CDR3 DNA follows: TGTGCCAGCAGTTTATCGACTAGCGGGCACTCCTACGAGCAGTACTTC.

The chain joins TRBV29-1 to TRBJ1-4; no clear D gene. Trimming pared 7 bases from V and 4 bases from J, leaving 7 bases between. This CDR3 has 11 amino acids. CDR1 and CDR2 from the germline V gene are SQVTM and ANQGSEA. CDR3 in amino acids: CSAGRNEKLFF. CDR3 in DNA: TGCAGCGCCGGGCGTAATGAAAAACTGTTTTTT.

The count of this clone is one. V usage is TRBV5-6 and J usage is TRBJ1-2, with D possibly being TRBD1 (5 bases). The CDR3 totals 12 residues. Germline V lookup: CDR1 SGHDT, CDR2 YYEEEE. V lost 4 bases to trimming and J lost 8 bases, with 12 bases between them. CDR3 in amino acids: CASSPGTIGYTF. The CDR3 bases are TGTGCCAGCAGCCCGGGGACGATCGGCTACACCTTC.

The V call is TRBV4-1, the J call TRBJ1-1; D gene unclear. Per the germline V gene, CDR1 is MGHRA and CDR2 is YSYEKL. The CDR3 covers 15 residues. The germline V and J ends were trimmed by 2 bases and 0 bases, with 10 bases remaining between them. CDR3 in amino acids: CASSQTGSMNTEAFF. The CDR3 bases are TGCGCCAGCAGCCAAACCGGGTCCATGAACACTGAAGCTTTCTTT.